A single sample is the source of the 26 T cell receptor beta chains below, sequenced in a study of shared clonotypes between healthy human individuals. Libraries were prepared by immunoSEQ multiplex PCR; TCRdb keeps only in-frame clonotypes and omits some of them. The sample shows roughly 2.5 million clones, 90% to 95% of them seen only once. The sequencing sample was made of naive CD4+ T cells sorted from blood. As for subset: CD45RA+ positively selected. The receptors come from a man aged 18 to 29 in good health.

This clone was detected a few times. The V call is TRBV10-3, the J call TRBJ1-1; D remains unclear. Trimming left V 6 bases short and J 0 bases short, with 11 bases between. Germline V gene data show CDR1 as ENHRY and CDR2 as SYGVKD. The CDR3 sequence is 14 residues long. The CDR3 is CAISPQVMNTEAFF. CDR3 DNA: TGTGCCATCAGCCCCCAGGTGATGAACACTGAAGCTTTCTTT.

This sequence joins TRBV30 and TRBJ2-5, with D possibly TRBD1 on 5 matching bases. Germline V gives CDR1 GTSNPN, CDR2 SVGIG (reference sequence). The CDR3 contains 13 residues. V dropped 2 bases and J dropped 4 bases, with 11 bases sitting between them. The CDR3 DNA reads TGTGCCTGGAGTCTCAGGGCCACAGAGACCCAGTACTTC. This gives the protein CAWSLRATETQYF.

This chain links TRBV4-3 with TRBJ2-1, with D possibly TRBD2 on 5 matching bases. CDR3 length equals 15 residues. CDR1 is LGHNA and CDR2 is YSLEER in the germline V gene. V gave up 3 bases and J gave up 1 base, with 10 bases separating them. CDR3 DNA: TGCGCCAGCAGCCAGCGGGTTGCGTCCTACAATGAGCAGTTCTTC. Translating it yields CASSQRVASYNEQFF.

As to this clone: The sample carries other DNA sequences with the same CDR3. The gene calls are TRBV5-1 and TRBJ2-7; 7 nucleotides align to TRBD1. The junction had 6 bases not matched to a gene; V was cut back by 5 bases and J by 1 base. This CDR3 is built from 14 residues. Per germline, CDR1 SGHRS and CDR2 YFSETQ. This CDR3 reads CASSLAQGSYEQYF. The CDR3 coding sequence is TGCGCCAGCAGTCTGGCACAGGGGTCCTACGAGCAGTACTTC.

The chain couples TRBV28 to TRBJ2-5, with 8 bases lining up with TRBD1. Germline CDR1 MDHEN, CDR2 SYDVKM. The CDR3 totals 14 residues. V was pared by 6 bases and J by 5 bases, with 8 bases of the junction left unmatched. CDR3 bases: TGTGCCAGCAGACCTCAGGGGGCAGGGGAGACCCAGTACTTC. Amino acid sequence: CASRPQGAGETQYF.

V is TRBV6-5 and J is TRBJ2-1, with 8 positions matching TRBD1. V was pared by 0 bases and J by 4 bases, with 5 bases of the junction left unmatched. The germline V gene has CDR1 MNHEY and CDR2 SVGAGI. There are 16 residues in the CDR3. This CDR3 reads CASSYSNRGAYNEQFF. The CDR3 bases are TGTGCCAGCAGTTACTCAAACAGGGGGGCTTACAATGAGCAGTTCTTC.

The rearrangement joins TRBV5-6 to TRBJ1-5; D remains ambiguous. This CDR3 contains 12 residues. The germline V and J ends were trimmed by 1 base and 5 bases, with 4 bases remaining between them. Germline CDR1 is SGHDT and CDR2 is YYEEEE. CDR3 coding DNA: TGTGCCAGCAGCTTGTGGGATCAGCCCCAGCATTTT. Amino acid sequence: CASSLWDQPQHF.

The chain recombines TRBV7-2 with TRBJ2-3; 8 nucleotides line up with TRBD2. The CDR3 is 16 residues long. Germline loops: CDR1 SGHTA, CDR2 FQGNSA. The J segment lost 6 bases and the V segment lost 4 bases, leaving 12 bases of the junction unmatched. In DNA, the CDR3 is TGTGCCAGCAGCTCCGCCGGGACTAGAGGTGTGGATACGCAGTATTTT. Its translation: CASSSAGTRGVDTQYF.

Details on this clone: Other DNA sequences in this specimen translate into the identical CDR3. This sequence joins TRBV4-1 and TRBJ2-2; D is ambiguous. The ends were cut back, 4 bases at V and 5 bases at J, with 5 bases in the middle. CDR1 and CDR2 (germline): MGHRA, YSYEKL. The length of the CDR3 is 12 residues. The CDR3 spells CASSPYTGELFF. In nucleotides, the CDR3 is TGCGCCAGCAGCCCGTATACCGGGGAGCTGTTTTTT.

This sequence joins TRBV5-4 and TRBJ2-4; 7 nucleotides align to TRBD1. Germline V CDR1 and CDR2: SGHNT, YYREEE (reference sequence). J gave up 4 bases and V 4 bases, and 17 bases lay outside the gene matches. This CDR3 is built from 18 residues. For the CDR3, the DNA is TGTGCCAGCAGCCGCGGTAGTGGGACAGTGAATCTAAAAAACATTCAGTACTTC. It specifies CASSRGSGTVNLKNIQYF.

This chain joins TRBV19 and TRBJ1-3; D is possibly TRBD1 (5 bases). CDR1 LNHDA and CDR2 SQIVND come from the germline V gene (reference sequence). The CDR3 is made up of 16 amino acids. V dropped 5 bases and J dropped 2 bases, with 16 bases sitting between them. The CDR3 region is CASSLSRGWTGNTIYF. The CDR3 nucleotides are TGTGCCAGTAGTCTCTCGAGGGGATGGACTGGAAACACCATATATTTT.

The chain recombines TRBV20-1 with TRBJ2-1; D remains unclear. CDR3 size: 10 residues. Trimming left V 6 bases short and J 5 bases short, with 5 bases between. Germline CDR1 and CDR2: DFQATT and SNEGSKA (reference sequence). Here the CDR3 DNA reads TGCAGTGCACAGAACAATGAGCAGTTCTTC. Its translation is CSAQNNEQFF.

The genes are TRBV5-1 and TRBJ2-5; 9 bases are shared with TRBD2. Trimming removed 1 base from V and 0 bases from J; junction bases left unmatched: 7. From germline, CDR1 is SGHRS and CDR2 YFSETQ. The CDR3 contains 17 residues. The CDR3 loop reads CASSLSPSGGHQETQYF. In DNA, the CDR3 is TGCGCCAGCAGCTTGTCGCCCAGCGGGGGGCACCAAGAGACCCAGTACTTC.

This chain connects TRBV15 to TRBJ1-2, with 8 bases fitting TRBD1. After removal of 2 bases from V and 4 bases from J, the junction contained 6 bases not matched to a gene. Looked up from germline, CDR1 is LNHNV and CDR2 is YYDKDF (reference sequence). The CDR3 extends over 15 amino acids. CDR3 in amino acids: CATSRPDRAVYGYTF. The CDR3 DNA reads TGTGCCACCAGCAGACCGGACAGGGCGGTCTATGGCTACACCTTC.

This chain joins TRBV7-9 and TRBJ1-3; D is perhaps TRBD1 (5 bases). This CDR3 contains 16 residues. V lost 5 bases, J lost 0 bases, and 14 bases lay in between. Germline V CDR1 and CDR2: SEHNR, FQNEAQ (reference sequence). This CDR3 is CASSGPGGPSGNTIYF. CDR3 nucleotides: TGTGCCAGCAGCGGCCCGGGGGGTCCCTCTGGAAACACCATATATTTT.

This chain uses TRBV7-2 with TRBJ2-7; 10 bases are shared with TRBD2. The J segment lost 7 bases and the V segment lost 5 bases, leaving 17 bases of the junction unmatched. The CDR3 consists of 17 residues. Per germline, CDR1 SGHTA and CDR2 FQGNSA. In nucleotides, the CDR3 is TGTGCCAGCAGCCCCCGCAGGGTAGCGGGAGGCCTCGGGGAGCAGTACTTC. Protein sequence: CASSPRRVAGGLGEQYF.

This rearrangement joins TRBV30 to TRBJ2-7; TRBD1 might be the D (6 bases). The ends were cut back, 2 bases at V and 6 bases at J, with 14 bases in the middle. The V gene's germline CDR1 is GTSNPN and CDR2 SVGIG (reference sequence). This CDR3 has 13 amino acids. In nucleotides, the CDR3 is TGTGCCTGGAGTAAGGGACACCTCGTCGAGCAGTACTTC. This encodes CAWSKGHLVEQYF.

The V call is TRBV11-2, the J call TRBJ2-1; possibly TRBD1 for D (6 bases). CDR3 length: 17 amino acids. Trimming cost V 0 bases and J 8 bases, with 20 bases left between them. Germline V gene lookup returns CDR1 SGHAT and CDR2 FQNNGV. The CDR3 bases are TGTGCCAGCAGCTTAGATGGAGCAGGGGCTAATGTCGATGAGCAGTTCTTC. As protein: CASSLDGAGANVDEQFF.

This chain links TRBV5-1 with TRBJ2-7; D possibly corresponds to TRBD1 (5 bases). Germline CDR1 and CDR2: SGHRS and YFSETQ. The CDR3 has 12 amino acids. The V gene lost 4 bases and the J gene lost 6 bases, with 11 bases spanning the gap. The CDR3 here is CASSGQGSEQYF. CDR3 coding DNA: TGCGCCAGCAGCGGTCAGGGAAGCGAGCAGTACTTC. Full variable domain (outside the CDR3, taken from reference TRBV5-1 and TRBJ2-7): KAGVTQTPRYLIKTRGQQVTLSCSPISGHRSVSWYQQTPGQGLQFLFEYFSETQRNKGNFPGRFSGRQFSNSRSEMNVSTLELGDSALYLCASSGQGSEQYFGPGTRLTVT.

J is TRBJ1-1 and V is TRBV27; D is undetermined. Per the germline V gene, CDR1 is MNHEY and CDR2 is SMNVEV (reference sequence). With 6 bases removed from V and 2 bases from J, the gap between germline ends came to 19 bases. There are 16 residues in the CDR3. This CDR3 reads CASRAGSLVFNTEAFF. The CDR3 DNA is TGTGCCAGCAGGGCCGGGTCTTTAGTGTTCAACACTGAAGCTTTCTTT.

Only a few counts were recorded for this clone. The chain employs TRBV19 and TRBJ2-2; TRBD2 matches 7 bases. CDR1 and CDR2 from the germline V gene are LNHDA and SQIVND (reference sequence). Trimming took 5 bases from V and 4 from J; bases not matched to a gene: 7. CDR3 length equals 15 residues. Here the CDR3 DNA reads TGTGCCAGTAGTCCCAAGGCGGGAGTCACCGGGGAGCTGTTTTTT. Its translation: CASSPKAGVTGELFF.

This sequence joins TRBV5-1 and TRBJ1-2; D is perhaps TRBD1 (5 bases). Germline V gene lookup returns CDR1 SGHRS and CDR2 YFSETQ. This CDR3 has 14 amino acids. V gave up 2 bases and J gave up 5 bases, with 13 bases separating them. The chain's CDR3 is CASSLTGDKYGYTF. The CDR3 coding sequence is TGCGCCAGCAGCTTAACAGGCGATAAGTATGGCTACACCTTC.

The V gene is TRBV18, the J gene TRBJ2-7, with D tentatively TRBD1 (6 bases). The CDR3 length is 14 residues. The V and J ends lost 6 bases and 1 base respectively, with 13 bases between them. Germline V gives CDR1 KGHSH, CDR2 LQKENI. DNA for the CDR3: TGTGCCAGCTCCGCGTCGCAGGGGTCCTACGAGCAGTACTTC. Protein: CASSASQGSYEQYF. Full variable domain (rest looked up from reference TRBV18 and TRBJ2-7): NAGVMQNPRHLVRRRGQEARLRCSPMKGHSHVYWYRQLPEEGLKFMVYLQKENIIDESGMPKERFSAEFPKEGPSILRIQQVVRGDSAAYFCASSASQGSYEQYFGPGTRLTVT.

The gene calls are TRBV5-1 and TRBJ2-3; D perhaps matches TRBD2 (5 bases). CDR1 and CDR2 from the germline V gene are SGHRS and YFSETQ. The CDR3 runs to 16 residues. Trimming took off 4 bases at V and 1 base at J, with 16 bases between the two ends. The chain's CDR3 is CASSDSLAGGTDTQYF. CDR3 DNA sequence: TGCGCCAGCAGCGATAGTCTAGCCGGAGGCACAGATACGCAGTATTTT.

The rearrangement uses TRBV6-6 and TRBJ1-6; TRBD1 matches at 9 bases. Looked up from germline, CDR1 is MNHNY and CDR2 is SVGAGI (reference sequence). The trim removed 6 bases at V and 2 bases at J, leaving 2 bases unmatched. This CDR3 is 15 amino acids long. DNA of the CDR3: TGTGCCAGCAGGAGGACAGGGGCCTATAATTCACCCCTCCACTTT. It encodes CASRRTGAYNSPLHF.

The chain joins TRBV11-2 to TRBJ1-4; 8 bases line up with TRBD1. From germline, CDR1 is SGHAT and CDR2 FQNNGV. The CDR3 is 19 amino acids. V trimming: 5 bases; J trimming: 7 bases; junction bases outside the gene matches: 21. The DNA for the CDR3 is TGTGCCAGCAGCCGAAGACCCTTAGGACAGGGCCGTATTGGTGAAAAACTGTTTTTT. The encoded protein is CASSRRPLGQGRIGEKLFF.